Given below is one T cell receptor beta chain in context. Its antigen is not known. This entry belongs to a study of T cell responses to AZD1222 COVID-19 vaccine. Doses given second, at about 4 or about 12 weeks, were pooled. The CDR3 consists of 15 residues. Germline V gives CDR1 KGHDR, CDR2 SFDVKD. V lost 7 bases, J lost 1 base, and 5 bases stayed unmatched. Measured with immunoSEQ multiplex PCR; TCRdb has only the in-frame clones, and not every one. In the table there are fewer than 200,000 clones, around 90% of which are singletons. Study conclusions and caveats: Targets within unmutated variant regions were reportedly found for nearly half of spike-specific TCRs.

The chain has TRBV24-1 and TRBJ1-5; 8 nucleotides align to TRBD1. Material: peripheral blood, obtained 28 days after the second AZD1222 dose. The receptor was derived from an adult who received the AZD1222 COVID-19 vaccine. In nucleotides, the CDR3 is TGTGCCACCAGCCAGGGGGCACAAAGCAATCAGCCCCAGCATTTT. Translated, it gives CATSQGAQSNQPQHF.